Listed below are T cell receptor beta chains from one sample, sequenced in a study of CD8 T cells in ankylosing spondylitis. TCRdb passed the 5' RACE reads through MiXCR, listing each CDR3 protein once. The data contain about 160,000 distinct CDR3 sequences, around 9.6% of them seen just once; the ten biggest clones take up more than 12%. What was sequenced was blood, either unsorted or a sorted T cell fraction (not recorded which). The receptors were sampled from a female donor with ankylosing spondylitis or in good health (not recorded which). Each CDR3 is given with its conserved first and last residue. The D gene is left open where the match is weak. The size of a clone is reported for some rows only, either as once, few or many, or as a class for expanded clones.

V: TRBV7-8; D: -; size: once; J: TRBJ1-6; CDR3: CASSRLTPNSPLHF; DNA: TGTGCCAGCAGCCGTCTGACACCCAATTCACCCCTCCACTTT
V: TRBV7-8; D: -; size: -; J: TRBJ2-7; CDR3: CASSPGQKYEQYF; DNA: TGTGCCAGCAGCCCCGGACAGAAGTACGAGCAGTACTTC
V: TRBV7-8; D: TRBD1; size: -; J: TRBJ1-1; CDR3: CASSFRTGGAKGTEAFF; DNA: TGTGCCAGCAGCTTTCGTACAGGGGGCGCAAAGGGAACTGAAGCTTTCTTT
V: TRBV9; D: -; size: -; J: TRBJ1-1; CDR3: CASSAGDYTEAFF; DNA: TGTGCCAGCAGCGCCGGGGATTACACTGAAGCTTTCTTT
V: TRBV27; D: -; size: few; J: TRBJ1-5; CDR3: CASRGGLGNQPQHF; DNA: TGTGCCAGCAGGGGGGGGTTGGGCAATCAGCCCCAGCATTTT
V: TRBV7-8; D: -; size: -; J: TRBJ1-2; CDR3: CASSLNGRGANYGYTF; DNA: TGTGCCAGCAGCTTAAATGGGAGGGGAGCTAACTATGGCTACACCTTC
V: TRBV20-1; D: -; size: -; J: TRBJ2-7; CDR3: CSATLTEEDWGEQYF; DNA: TGCAGTGCTACGCTAACGGAAGAGGATTGGGGCGAGCAGTACTTC
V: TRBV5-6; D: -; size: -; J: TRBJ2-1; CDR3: CASSLPGDKGNEQFF; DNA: TGTGCCAGCAGTCTACCGGGAGATAAAGGCAATGAGCAGTTCTTC
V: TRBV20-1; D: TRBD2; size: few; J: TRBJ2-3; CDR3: CSASPGLAGVDTQYF; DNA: TGCAGTGCTTCCCCCGGGCTAGCGGGAGTAGATACGCAGTATTTT
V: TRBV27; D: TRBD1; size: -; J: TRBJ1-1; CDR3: CASRQGSAEAFF; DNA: TGTGCCAGCAGACAGGGGAGCGCTGAAGCTTTCTTT
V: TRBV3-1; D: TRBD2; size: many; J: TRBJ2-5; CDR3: CASGGGETQYF; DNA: TGTGCCAGCGGGGGGGGAGAGACCCAGTACTTC
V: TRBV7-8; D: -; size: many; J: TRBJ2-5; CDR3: CASRPSEIIQETQYF; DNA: TGTGCCAGCAGGCCTAGCGAGATAATTCAAGAGACCCAGTACTTC
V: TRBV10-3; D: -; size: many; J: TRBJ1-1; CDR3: CAISETVVTEAFF; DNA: TGTGCCATCAGTGAGACGGTTGTCACTGAAGCTTTCTTT
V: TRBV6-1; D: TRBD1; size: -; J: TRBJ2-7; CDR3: CASRLSGTGSYEQYF; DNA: TGTGCCAGCAGACTCTCCGGGACAGGTTCCTACGAGCAGTACTTC
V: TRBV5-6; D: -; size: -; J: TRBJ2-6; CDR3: CASSPFGGSGANVLTF; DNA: TGTGCCAGCAGCCCCTTTGGTGGCTCTGGGGCCAACGTCCTGACTTTC
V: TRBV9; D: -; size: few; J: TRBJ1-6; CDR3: CASSVAGLRNSPLHF; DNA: TGTGCCAGCAGCGTAGCGGGGTTAAGGAATTCACCCCTCCACTTT
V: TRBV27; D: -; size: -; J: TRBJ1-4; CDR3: CASSAVGAEKLFF; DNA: TGTGCCAGCAGTGCAGTCGGCGCTGAAAAACTGTTTTTT
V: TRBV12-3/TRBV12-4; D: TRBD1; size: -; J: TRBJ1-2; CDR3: CASSLLGGTVGYTF; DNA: TGTGCCAGCAGCCTATTAGGGGGCACGGTAGGCTACACCTTC
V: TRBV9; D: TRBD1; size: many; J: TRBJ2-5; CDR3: CASSVAGGMETQYF; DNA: TGTGCCAGCAGCGTAGCAGGGGGAATGGAGACCCAGTACTTC
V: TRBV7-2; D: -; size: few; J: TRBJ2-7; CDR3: CASSPRPDSRFSEQYF; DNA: TGTGCCAGCAGCCCTCGGCCGGACAGCCGGTTTTCCGAGCAGTACTTC
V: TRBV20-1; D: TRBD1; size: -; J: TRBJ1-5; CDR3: CSARDRASNQPQHF; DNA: TGCAGTGCTAGGGACAGGGCGAGCAATCAGCCCCAGCATTTT
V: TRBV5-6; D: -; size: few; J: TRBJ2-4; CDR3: CASSSSYTGRSKNIQYF; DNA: TGTGCCAGCAGCTCCTCATACACAGGGCGGTCCAAAAACATTCAGTACTTC
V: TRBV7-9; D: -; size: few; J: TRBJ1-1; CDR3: CASSPDGPREFF; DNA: TGTGCCAGCAGCCCTGACGGACCGCGGGAGTTCTTT
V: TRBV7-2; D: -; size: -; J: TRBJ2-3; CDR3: CASSPRPHPPDTQYF; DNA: TGTGCCAGCAGCCCTCGGCCCCATCCCCCAGATACGCAGTATTTT
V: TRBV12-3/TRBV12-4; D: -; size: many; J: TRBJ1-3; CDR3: CASFHPRDFGNTIYF; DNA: TGTGCCAGCTTCCATCCCCGGGACTTTGGAAACACCATATATTTT
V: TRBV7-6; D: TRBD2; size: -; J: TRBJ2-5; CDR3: CASSYLFLGLAGGETQYF; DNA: TGTGCCAGCAGCTACCTTTTTCTGGGACTAGCAGGAGGGGAGACCCAGTACTTC
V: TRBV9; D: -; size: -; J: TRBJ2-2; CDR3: CASSTSNTGELFF; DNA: TGTGCCAGCAGCACCTCAAACACCGGGGAGCTGTTTTTT
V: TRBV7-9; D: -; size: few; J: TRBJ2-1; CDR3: CASSLEVPSSYNEQFF; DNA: TGTGCCAGCAGCTTAGAGGTTCCTAGCTCCTACAATGAGCAGTTCTTC
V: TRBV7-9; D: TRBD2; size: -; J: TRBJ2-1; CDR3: CASSDSSGSPYNEQFF; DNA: TGTGCCAGCAGCGATTCTAGCGGGAGCCCCTACAATGAGCAGTTCTTC
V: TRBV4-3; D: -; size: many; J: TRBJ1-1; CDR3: CASSQGQGREEAFF; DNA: TGCGCCAGCAGCCAAGGGCAGGGCCGGGAGGAAGCTTTCTTT
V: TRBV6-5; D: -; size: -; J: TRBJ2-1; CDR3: CASGSGSAEQFF; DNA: TGTGCCAGCGGATCCGGGAGCGCTGAGCAGTTCTTC
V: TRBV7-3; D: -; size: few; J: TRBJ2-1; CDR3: CASSPMVGAEQFF; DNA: TGTGCCAGCAGCCCTATGGTGGGTGCTGAGCAGTTCTTC
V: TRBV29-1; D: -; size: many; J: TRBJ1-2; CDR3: CSTPNGDHYGYTF; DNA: TGCAGCACTCCGAACGGGGACCACTATGGCTACACCTTC
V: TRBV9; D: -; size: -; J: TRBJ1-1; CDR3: CASSGPGTEAFF; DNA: TGTGCCAGCAGCGGGCCGGGGACTGAAGCTTTCTTT
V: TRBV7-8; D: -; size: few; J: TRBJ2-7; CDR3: CASSTRDASYEQYF; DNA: TGTGCCAGCAGCACCCGGGACGCATCCTACGAGCAGTACTTC
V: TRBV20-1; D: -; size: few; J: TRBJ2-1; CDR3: CSAAIVGEQFF; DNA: TGCAGTGCCGCAATAGTCGGTGAGCAGTTCTTC
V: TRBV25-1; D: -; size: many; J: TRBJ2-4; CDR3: CASSVDGAKNIQYF; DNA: TGTGCCAGCAGCGTGGACGGGGCCAAAAACATTCAGTACTTC
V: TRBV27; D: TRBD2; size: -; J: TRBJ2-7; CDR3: CASRLADDYEQYF; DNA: TGTGCCAGCAGGCTAGCGGACGACTACGAGCAGTACTTC
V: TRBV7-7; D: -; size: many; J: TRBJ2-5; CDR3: CASSPSGDLETQYF; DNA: TGTGCCAGCAGCCCCTCCGGGGATCTGGAGACCCAGTACTTC
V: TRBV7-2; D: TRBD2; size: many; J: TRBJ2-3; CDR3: CASSLTSSFTDTQYF; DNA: TGTGCCAGCAGCCTGACTAGCTCCTTCACAGATACGCAGTATTTT
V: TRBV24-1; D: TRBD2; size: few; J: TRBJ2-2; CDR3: CATQDGGSTGELFF; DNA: TGTGCCACCCAAGACGGGGGGTCCACCGGGGAGCTGTTTTTT
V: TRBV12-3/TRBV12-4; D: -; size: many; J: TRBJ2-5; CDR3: CASSTDIYQETQYF; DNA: TGTGCCAGCAGCACTGACATCTACCAAGAGACCCAGTACTTC
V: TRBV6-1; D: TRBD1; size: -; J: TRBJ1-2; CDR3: CASSWTGQANYGYTF; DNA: TGTGCCAGCAGTTGGACAGGTCAAGCTAACTATGGCTACACCTTC
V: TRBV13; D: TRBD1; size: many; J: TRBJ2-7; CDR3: CASRPQGASPYEQYF; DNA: TGTGCCAGCAGACCGCAGGGGGCTTCTCCCTACGAGCAGTACTTC
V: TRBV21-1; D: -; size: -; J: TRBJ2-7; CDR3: CASSKDPPDSYEQYF; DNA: TGTGCCAGCAGCAAAGACCCCCCCGACTCCTACGAGCAGTACTTC
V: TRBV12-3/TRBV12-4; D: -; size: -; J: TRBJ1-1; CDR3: CATSFGGARDTEAFF; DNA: TGTGCCACCTCGTTCGGAGGGGCGCGGGACACTGAAGCTTTCTTT
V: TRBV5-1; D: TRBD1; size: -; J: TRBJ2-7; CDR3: CASTPGTGGHEQYF; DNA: TGCGCCAGCACCCCCGGGACAGGGGGACACGAGCAGTACTTC
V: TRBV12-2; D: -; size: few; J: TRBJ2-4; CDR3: CASRLPPSRGGSGNIQYF; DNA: TGTGCAAGTCGCTTACCTCCATCTAGGGGCGGGAGTGGGAACATTCAGTACTTC
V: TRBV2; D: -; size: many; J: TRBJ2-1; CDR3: CATYPLGLGQFF; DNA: TGTGCCACCTACCCGTTGGGTTTGGGGCAGTTCTTC
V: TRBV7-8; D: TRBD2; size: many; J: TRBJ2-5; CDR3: CASSFPTSKPVGETQYF; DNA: TGTGCCAGCAGCTTCCCGACTAGCAAGCCAGTAGGGGAGACCCAGTACTTC
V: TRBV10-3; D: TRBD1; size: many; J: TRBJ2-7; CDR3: CAISDGTGSFRPYEQYF; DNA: TGTGCCATCAGTGACGGGACAGGGAGCTTTCGACCCTACGAGCAGTACTTC
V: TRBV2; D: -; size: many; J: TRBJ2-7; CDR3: CASTRYSYEQYF; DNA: TGTGCCAGCACCAGATACTCCTACGAGCAGTACTTC
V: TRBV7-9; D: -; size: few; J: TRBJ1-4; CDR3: CASSSHKAGDEKLFF; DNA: TGTGCCAGCAGCTCTCACAAGGCCGGAGATGAAAAACTGTTTTTT
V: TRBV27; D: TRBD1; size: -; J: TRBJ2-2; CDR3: CASSSSPGTVGAGELFF; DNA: TGTGCCAGCAGTTCCAGTCCCGGGACAGTAGGAGCGGGGGAGCTGTTTTTT
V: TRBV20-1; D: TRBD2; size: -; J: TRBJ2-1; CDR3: CSAGTSGYNEQFF; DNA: TGCAGTGCCGGGACTAGCGGATACAATGAGCAGTTCTTC
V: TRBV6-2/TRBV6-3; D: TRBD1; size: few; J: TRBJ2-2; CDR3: CASRTYRGRTGELFF; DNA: TGTGCCAGCAGGACCTACAGGGGAAGGACCGGGGAGCTGTTTTTT
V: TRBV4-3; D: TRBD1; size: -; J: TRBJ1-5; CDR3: CASSQGATGNQPQHF; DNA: TGCGCCAGCAGCCAAGGGGCGACAGGGAACCAGCCCCAGCATTTT